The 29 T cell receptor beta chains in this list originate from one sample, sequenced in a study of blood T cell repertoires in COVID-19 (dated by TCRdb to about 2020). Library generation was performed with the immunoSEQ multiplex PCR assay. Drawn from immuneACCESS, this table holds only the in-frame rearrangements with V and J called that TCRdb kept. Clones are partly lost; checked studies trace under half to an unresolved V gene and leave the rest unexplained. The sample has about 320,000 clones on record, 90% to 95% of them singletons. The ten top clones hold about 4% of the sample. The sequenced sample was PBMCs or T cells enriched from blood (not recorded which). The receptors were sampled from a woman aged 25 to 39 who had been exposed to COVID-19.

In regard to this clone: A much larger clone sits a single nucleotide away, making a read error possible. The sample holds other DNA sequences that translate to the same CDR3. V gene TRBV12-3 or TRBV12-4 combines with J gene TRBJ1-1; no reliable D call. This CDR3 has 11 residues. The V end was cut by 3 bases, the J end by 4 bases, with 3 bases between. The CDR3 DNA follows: TGTGCCAGCAGTTTCGGCACTGAAGCTTTCTTT. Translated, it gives CASSFGTEAFF.

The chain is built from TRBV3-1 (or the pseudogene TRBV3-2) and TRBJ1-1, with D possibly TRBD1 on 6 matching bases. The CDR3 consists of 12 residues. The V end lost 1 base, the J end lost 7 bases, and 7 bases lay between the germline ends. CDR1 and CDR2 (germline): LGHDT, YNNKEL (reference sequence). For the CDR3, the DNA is TGTGCCAGCAGCCAAGTACAGGGTGAAGCTTTCTTT. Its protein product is CASSQVQGEAFF.

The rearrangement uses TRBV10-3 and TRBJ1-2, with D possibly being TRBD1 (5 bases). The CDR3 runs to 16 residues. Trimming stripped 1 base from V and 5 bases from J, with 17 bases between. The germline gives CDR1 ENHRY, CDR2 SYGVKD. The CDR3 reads CAISELPGGFYYGYTF. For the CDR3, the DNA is TGTGCCATCAGTGAGTTGCCCGGGGGGTTCTATTATGGCTACACCTTC.

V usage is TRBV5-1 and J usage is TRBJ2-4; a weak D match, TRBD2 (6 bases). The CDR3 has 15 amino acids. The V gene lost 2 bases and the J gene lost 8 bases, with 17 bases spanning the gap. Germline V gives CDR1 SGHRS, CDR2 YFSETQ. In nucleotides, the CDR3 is TGCGCCAGCAGCTTTACCGCGGAGGGGCTGGACATTCAGTACTTC. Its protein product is CASSFTAEGLDIQYF.

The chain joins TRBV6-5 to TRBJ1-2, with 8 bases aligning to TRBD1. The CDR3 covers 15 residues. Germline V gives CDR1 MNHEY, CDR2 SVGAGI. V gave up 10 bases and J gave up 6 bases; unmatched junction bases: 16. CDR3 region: CATQGTGGARDGYTF. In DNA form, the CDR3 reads TGTGCCACCCAAGGAACAGGGGGAGCTCGGGATGGCTACACCTTC.

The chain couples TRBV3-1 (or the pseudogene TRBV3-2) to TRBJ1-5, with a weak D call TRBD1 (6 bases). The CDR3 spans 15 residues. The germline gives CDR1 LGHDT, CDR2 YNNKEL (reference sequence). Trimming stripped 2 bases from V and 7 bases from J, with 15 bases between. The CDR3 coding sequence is TGTGCCAGCAGCCAATATCCGGACAGCCGACAGCCCCAGCATTTT. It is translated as CASSQYPDSRQPQHF.

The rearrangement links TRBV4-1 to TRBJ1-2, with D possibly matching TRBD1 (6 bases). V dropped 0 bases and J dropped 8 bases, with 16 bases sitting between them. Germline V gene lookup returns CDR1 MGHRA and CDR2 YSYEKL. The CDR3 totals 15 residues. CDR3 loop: CASSQDRGSGGGYTF. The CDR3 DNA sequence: TGCGCCAGCAGCCAAGACAGGGGATCCGGCGGGGGCTACACCTTC.

The CDR3 bases are TGTGCCAGCAGCTTAACACGGCAGGGTCTAGGCTCACCCCTCCACTTT. It specifies CASSLTRQGLGSPLHF. The chain is built from TRBV7-3 and TRBJ1-6; possible D gene TRBD1, 5 bases. The ends were cut back, 0 bases at V and 10 bases at J, with 16 bases in the middle. The germline gives CDR1 SGHTA, CDR2 FQGTGA. The CDR3 is 16 residues long.

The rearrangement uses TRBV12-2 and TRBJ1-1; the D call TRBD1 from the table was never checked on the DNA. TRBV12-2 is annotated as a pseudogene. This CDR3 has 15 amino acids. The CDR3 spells CASRSSTGRATEAFF. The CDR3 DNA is TGTGCAAGTCGCTCCTCCACAGGGCGCGCGACTGAAGCTTTCTTT.

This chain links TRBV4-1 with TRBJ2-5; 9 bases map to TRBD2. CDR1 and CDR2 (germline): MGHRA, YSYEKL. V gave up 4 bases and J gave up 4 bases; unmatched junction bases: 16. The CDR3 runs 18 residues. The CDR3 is CASSLEGGGAIGIETQYF. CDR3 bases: TGCGCCAGCAGCCTCGAGGGCGGGGGGGCGATTGGTATAGAGACCCAGTACTTC.

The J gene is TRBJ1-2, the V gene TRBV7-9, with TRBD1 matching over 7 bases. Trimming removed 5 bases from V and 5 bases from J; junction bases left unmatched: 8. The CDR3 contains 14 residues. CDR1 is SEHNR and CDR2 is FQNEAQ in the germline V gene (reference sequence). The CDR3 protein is CASSPADRDYGYTF. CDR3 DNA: TGTGCCAGCAGCCCTGCCGACAGGGATTATGGCTACACCTTC.

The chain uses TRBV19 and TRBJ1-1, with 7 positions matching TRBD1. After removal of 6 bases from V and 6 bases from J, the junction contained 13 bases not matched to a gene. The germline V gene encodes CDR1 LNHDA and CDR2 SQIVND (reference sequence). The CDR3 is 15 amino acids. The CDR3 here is CASSARRQGYAEAFF. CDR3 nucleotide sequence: TGTGCCAGTAGCGCCCGCCGACAGGGCTACGCTGAAGCTTTCTTT.

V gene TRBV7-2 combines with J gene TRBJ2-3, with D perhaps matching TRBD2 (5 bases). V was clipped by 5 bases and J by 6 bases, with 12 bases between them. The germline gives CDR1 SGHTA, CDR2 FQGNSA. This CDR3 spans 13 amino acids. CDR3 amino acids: CASSRGSGDTQYF. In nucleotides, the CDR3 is TGTGCCAGCAGCCGCGGCAGCGGCGATACGCAGTATTTT.

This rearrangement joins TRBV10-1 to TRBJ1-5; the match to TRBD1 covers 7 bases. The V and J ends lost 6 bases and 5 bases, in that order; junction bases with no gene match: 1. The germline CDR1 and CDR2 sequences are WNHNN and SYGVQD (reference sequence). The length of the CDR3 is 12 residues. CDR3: CASRTGHQPQHF. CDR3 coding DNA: TGCGCCAGCAGGACAGGGCATCAGCCCCAGCATTTT.

The CDR3 is CASSEPGTNPYEQYF. The CDR3 region has the DNA TGCGCCAGCAGTGAACCCGGGACAAACCCCTACGAGCAGTACTTC. This chain links TRBV10-2 with TRBJ2-7, with a weak D call TRBD1 (6 bases). The V gene's germline CDR1 is WSHSY and CDR2 SAAADI. The CDR3 covers 15 residues. V was cut by 3 bases and J by 2 bases, with 14 bases left in between.

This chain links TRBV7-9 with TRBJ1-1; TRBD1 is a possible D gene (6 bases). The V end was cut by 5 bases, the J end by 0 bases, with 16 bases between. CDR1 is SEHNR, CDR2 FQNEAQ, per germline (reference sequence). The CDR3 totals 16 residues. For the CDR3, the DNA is TGTGCCAGCAGCCCTTCCTTCGGGGGGCTGAACACTGAAGCTTTCTTT. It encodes CASSPSFGGLNTEAFF. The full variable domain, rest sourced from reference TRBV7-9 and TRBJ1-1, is DTGVSQNPRHKITKRGQNVTFRCDPISEHNRLYWYRQTLGQGPEFLTYFQNEAQLEKSRLLSDRFSAERPKGSFSTLEIQRTEQGDSAMYLCASSPSFGGLNTEAFFGQGTRLTVV.

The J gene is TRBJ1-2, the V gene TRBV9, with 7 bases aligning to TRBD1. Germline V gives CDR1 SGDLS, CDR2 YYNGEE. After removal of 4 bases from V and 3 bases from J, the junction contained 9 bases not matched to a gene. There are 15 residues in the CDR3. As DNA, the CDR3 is TGTGCCAGCAGCCCCCAGACAGGGACCCACTATGGCTACACCTTC. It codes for CASSPQTGTHYGYTF.

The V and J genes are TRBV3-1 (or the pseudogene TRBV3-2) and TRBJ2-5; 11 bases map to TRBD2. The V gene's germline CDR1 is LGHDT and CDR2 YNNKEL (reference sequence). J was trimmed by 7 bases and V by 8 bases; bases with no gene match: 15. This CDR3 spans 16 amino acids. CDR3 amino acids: CASRFGTSGGVGTQYF. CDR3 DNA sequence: TGTGCCAGCCGATTCGGTACTAGCGGGGGAGTCGGGACCCAGTACTTC.

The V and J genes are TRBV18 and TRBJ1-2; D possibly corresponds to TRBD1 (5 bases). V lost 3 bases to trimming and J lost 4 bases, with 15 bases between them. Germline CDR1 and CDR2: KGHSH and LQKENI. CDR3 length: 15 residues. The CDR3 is CASSPTRGGSYGYTF. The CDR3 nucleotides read TGTGCCAGCTCACCTACGAGGGGCGGGAGCTATGGCTACACCTTC.

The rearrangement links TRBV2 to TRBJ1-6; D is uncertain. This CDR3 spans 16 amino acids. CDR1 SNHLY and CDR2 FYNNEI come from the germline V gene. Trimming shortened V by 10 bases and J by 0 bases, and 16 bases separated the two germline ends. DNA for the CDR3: TGTGCCACCAGCATGGTCAGGATCTCCTATAATTCACCCCTCCACTTT. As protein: CATSMVRISYNSPLHF.

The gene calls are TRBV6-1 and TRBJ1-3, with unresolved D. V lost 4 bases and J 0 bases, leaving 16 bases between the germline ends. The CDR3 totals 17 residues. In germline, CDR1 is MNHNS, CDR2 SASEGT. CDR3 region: CASSAIQGARSGNTIYF. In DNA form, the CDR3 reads TGTGCCAGCAGTGCAATTCAAGGAGCCCGCTCTGGAAACACCATATATTTT.

The CDR3 DNA reads as TGTGCCGACATCCTGGGGGGGACCGTTTGTTACGAGCAGTACTTC. Amino acids: CADILGGTVCYEQYF. V gene TRBV5-7 combines with J gene TRBJ2-7; TRBD2 agrees at 7 bases. TRBV5-7 is treated as an ORF (open reading frame) with a function not yet certain. V lost 10 bases, J lost 4 bases, and 17 bases stayed unmatched. The CDR3 contains 15 residues.

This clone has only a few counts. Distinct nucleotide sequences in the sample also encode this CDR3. The CDR3 spells CASSGTSGRTDTQYF. In nucleotides, the CDR3 is TGTGCCAGCAGTGGAACTAGCGGGCGCACAGATACGCAGTATTTT. The rearrangement links TRBV2 to TRBJ2-3, with 9 bases matching TRBD2. This CDR3 is built from 15 residues. Trimming at V came to 4 bases and at J to 1 base, leaving 3 bases not matched to a gene. CDR1 and CDR2 from the germline V gene are SNHLY and FYNNEI.

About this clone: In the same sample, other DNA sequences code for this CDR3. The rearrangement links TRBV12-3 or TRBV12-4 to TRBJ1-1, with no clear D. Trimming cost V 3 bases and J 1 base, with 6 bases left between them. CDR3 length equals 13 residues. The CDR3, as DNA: TGTGCCAGCAGTTTTCGGGGGAACACTGAAGCTTTCTTT. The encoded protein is CASSFRGNTEAFF.

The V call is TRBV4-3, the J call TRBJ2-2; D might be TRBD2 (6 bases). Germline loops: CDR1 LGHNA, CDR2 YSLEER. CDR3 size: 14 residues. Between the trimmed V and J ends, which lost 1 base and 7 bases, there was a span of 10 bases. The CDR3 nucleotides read TGCGCCAGCAGCCAAGTAGGCGGGATCGGGGAGCTGTTTTTT. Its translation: CASSQVGGIGELFF.

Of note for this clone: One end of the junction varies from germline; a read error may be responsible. CDR3 amino acids: CASSLDTEAFF. The CDR3 region has the DNA TGTGCCAGCAGCTTGGACACGGAAGCTTTCTTT. The gene calls are TRBV5-4 and TRBJ1-1; D call uncertain. This CDR3 comprises 11 residues. Germline values: CDR1 SGHNT, CDR2 YYREEE (reference sequence).

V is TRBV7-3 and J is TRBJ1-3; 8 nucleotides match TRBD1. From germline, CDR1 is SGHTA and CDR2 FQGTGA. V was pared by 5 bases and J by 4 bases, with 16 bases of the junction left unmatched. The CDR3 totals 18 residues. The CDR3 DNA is TGTGCCAGCAGCCTCAACCCTAGGACAGGGTCGCACGGAAACACCATATATTTT. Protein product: CASSLNPRTGSHGNTIYF.

The CDR3 nucleotides are TGCGCCAGCAAAGGGGCAGGTAACCCCATGAACACTGAAGCTTTCTTT. This codes for CASKGAGNPMNTEAFF. The rearrangement links TRBV5-1 to TRBJ1-1; D perhaps matches TRBD1 (5 bases). V was clipped by 6 bases and J by 0 bases, with 18 bases between them. This CDR3 has 16 amino acids. Germline V lookup: CDR1 SGHRS, CDR2 YFSETQ.

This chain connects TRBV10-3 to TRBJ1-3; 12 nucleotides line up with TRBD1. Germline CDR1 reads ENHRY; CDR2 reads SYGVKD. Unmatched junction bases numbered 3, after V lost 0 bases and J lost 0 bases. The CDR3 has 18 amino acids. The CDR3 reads CAISESGTGGISGNTIYF. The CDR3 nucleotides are TGTGCCATCAGTGAGTCCGGGACAGGGGGCATCTCTGGAAACACCATATATTTT.